Below, 2 T cell receptor beta chains from the same sample are listed, as sequenced in a study of cytotoxic CD8 clonotypes in ibrutinib-treated CLL. Profiled with immunoSEQ multiplex PCR; TCRdb holds only in-frame clones, not every one. The data hold approximately 210,000 clones, with 72% observed a single time. The source material was PBMCs, sampled after 24 months of ibrutinib treatment. These receptors were taken from a human donor with chronic lymphocytic leukemia.

This clone showed up just a few times. The rearrangement links TRBV7-2 to TRBJ1-5; no firm D call. The germline V gene has CDR1 SGHTA and CDR2 FQGNSA. The V end lost 9 bases, the J end lost 0 bases, and 6 bases lay between the germline ends. This CDR3 comprises 12 residues. The CDR3 nucleotides are TGTGCCAGTGGCTATAGCAATCAGCCCCAGCATTTT. It translates to CASGYSNQPQHF.

As for this clone: The junction departs from the called germline gene at one end, perhaps through a read error. V is TRBV10-2 and J is TRBJ2-2; 8 nucleotides align to TRBD1. Per the germline V gene, CDR1 is WSHSY and CDR2 is SAAADI. The CDR3 sequence is 16 residues long. CDR3 sequence: CASRGDRPWNNGELFF. The CDR3 coding sequence is TGCGCCAGCAGGGGGGACAGGCCTTGGAACAACGGGGAGCTGTTTTTT.